Listed here is a single TCR beta chain. V was clipped by 10 bases and J by 6 bases, with 10 bases between them. The CDR3 is made up of 11 amino acids. Germline loops: CDR1 KGHDR, CDR2 SFDVKD. The sample originates from a study of T-cell memory formation after mild COVID-19. In TCRdb, the 5' RACE reads were re-called with MiXCR into one record per CDR3 protein. The sample lists around 150,000 distinct CDR3 sequences, around 13% occurring once. Sequences were obtained from PBMCs or a T cell subset sorted from them (not recorded which). The V and J genes are TRBV24-1 and TRBJ2-3, with D unclear. The TCR originated in an adult woman who had mild COVID-19 (a few samples of this study predate the infection). Cell type and time point are not known. The CDR3 reads CATAYQDTQYF. CDR3 bases: TGTGCCACAGCGTATCAGGATACGCAGTATTTT.